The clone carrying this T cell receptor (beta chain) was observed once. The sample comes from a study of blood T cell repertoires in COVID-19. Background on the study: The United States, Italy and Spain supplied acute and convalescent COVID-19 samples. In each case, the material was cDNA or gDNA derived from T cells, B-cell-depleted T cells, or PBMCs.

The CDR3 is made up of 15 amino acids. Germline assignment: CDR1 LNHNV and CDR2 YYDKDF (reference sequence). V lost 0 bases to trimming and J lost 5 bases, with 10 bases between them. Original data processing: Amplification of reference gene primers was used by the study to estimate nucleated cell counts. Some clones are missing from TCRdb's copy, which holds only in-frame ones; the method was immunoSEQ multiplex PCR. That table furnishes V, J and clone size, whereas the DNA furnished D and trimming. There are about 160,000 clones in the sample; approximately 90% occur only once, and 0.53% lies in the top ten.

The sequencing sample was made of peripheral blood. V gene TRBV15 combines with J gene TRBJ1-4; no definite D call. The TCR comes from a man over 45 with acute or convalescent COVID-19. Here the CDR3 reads CATSRDRVQNEKLFF. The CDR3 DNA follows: TGTGCCACCAGCAGAGATCGGGTGCAGAATGAAAAACTGTTTTTT.